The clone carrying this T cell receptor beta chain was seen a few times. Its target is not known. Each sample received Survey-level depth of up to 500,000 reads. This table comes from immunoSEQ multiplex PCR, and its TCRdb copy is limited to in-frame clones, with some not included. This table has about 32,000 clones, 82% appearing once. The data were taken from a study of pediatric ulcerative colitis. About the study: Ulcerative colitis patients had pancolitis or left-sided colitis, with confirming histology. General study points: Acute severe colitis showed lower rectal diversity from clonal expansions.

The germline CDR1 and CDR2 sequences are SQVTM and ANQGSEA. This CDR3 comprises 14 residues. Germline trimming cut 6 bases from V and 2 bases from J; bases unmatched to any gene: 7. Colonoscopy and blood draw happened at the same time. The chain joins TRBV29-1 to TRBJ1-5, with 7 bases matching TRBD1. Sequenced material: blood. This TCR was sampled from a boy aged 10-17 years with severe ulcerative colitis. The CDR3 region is CSVQTGLGNQPQHF. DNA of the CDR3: TGCAGCGTACAGACAGGGTTGGGCAATCAGCCCCAGCATTTT.